This is a list of T cell receptor beta chains from one sample in a study of T cell responses to AZD1222 COVID-19 vaccine. TCRdb's copy holds only in-frame clones and misses some; the assay was immunoSEQ multiplex PCR. The sample holds roughly 110,000 clones, 88% seen once. Material: peripheral blood, obtained 28 days after the second AZD1222 dose. The receptors stem from an adult who received the AZD1222 COVID-19 vaccine. Each CDR3 is given with its conserved first and last residue. D genes are given only for firm matches. Size is stated for part of the rows, as once, few or many counts, or as a class when the clone is expanded.

V: TRBV6-2/TRBV6-3
size: NA
D: NA
J: TRBJ1-5
DNA: TGTGCCAGCAGTTACTCGATAACTTACAATCAGCCCCAGCATTTT
CDR3: CASSYSITYNQPQHF

V: TRBV4-2
size: NA
D: NA
J: TRBJ1-2
DNA: TGTGCCAGCAGCAAACAAGACAGAGACTATGGCTACACCTTC
CDR3: CASSKQDRDYGYTF

V: TRBV7-2
size: NA
D: NA
J: TRBJ1-1
DNA: TGTGCCAGCAGCTTAGTTGAGGGCACTGAAGCTTTCTTT
CDR3: CASSLVEGTEAFF

V: TRBV28
size: NA
D: TRBD1
J: TRBJ1-1
DNA: TGTGCCAGCAGACCCTCTTGGACAGGGAAGAACACTGAAGCTTTCTTT
CDR3: CASRPSWTGKNTEAFF

V: TRBV5-5
size: NA
D: TRBD1
J: TRBJ1-2
DNA: TGTGCCAGCAGCGCCGGGACAGGGGGATTCGGCTACACCTTC
CDR3: CASSAGTGGFGYTF

V: TRBV2
size: NA
D: TRBD1
J: TRBJ1-5
DNA: TGTGCCAGCAGTGGACAGGGAGGAAATCAGCCCCAGCATTTT
CDR3: CASSGQGGNQPQHF

V: TRBV19
size: NA
D: NA
J: TRBJ1-2
DNA: TGTGCCAGTAGTACCGATAAGGCTTCTAACTATGGCTACACCTTC
CDR3: CASSTDKASNYGYTF

V: TRBV4-2
size: NA
D: TRBD1
J: TRBJ2-1
DNA: TGTGCCAGCAGCCAACCCCCGGGACAGGGGGAAGGGGAGCAGTTCTTC
CDR3: CASSQPPGQGEGEQFF

V: TRBV29-1
size: NA
D: NA
J: TRBJ2-7
DNA: TGCAGCGGTTCTTGGGGGGGCCCTGGCGAGCAGTACTTC
CDR3: CSGSWGGPGEQYF

V: TRBV4-1
size: once
D: TRBD1
J: TRBJ1-6
DNA: TGCGCCAGCAGCCATAAGGGGGACGGACAGGCTGGATATAATTCACCCCTCCACTTT
CDR3: CASSHKGDGQAGYNSPLHF

V: TRBV5-5
size: NA
D: NA
J: TRBJ1-1
DNA: TGTGCCAGCAGCTTGTGGCATCCGAACACTGAAGCTTTCTTT
CDR3: CASSLWHPNTEAFF

V: TRBV5-4
size: NA
D: TRBD2
J: TRBJ2-5
DNA: TGTGCCAGCACACTAGCGGGGGGCCCGAAGATACCCCAGTACTTC
CDR3: CASTLAGGPKIPQYF

V: TRBV19
size: few
D: NA
J: TRBJ2-7
DNA: TGTGCCAGTAGTATACAGCCTGACTACGAGCAGTACTTC
CDR3: CASSIQPDYEQYF

V: TRBV3-1/TRBV3-2
size: NA
D: NA
J: TRBJ1-1
DNA: TGTGCCAGCAGCCAAGAACGACAGGCAAATGAAGCTTTCTTT
CDR3: CASSQERQANEAFF

V: TRBV7-9
size: NA
D: NA
J: TRBJ1-4
DNA: TGTGCCAGCAGCCTCCCGACAGGATCAACCCTTGCAACTAATGAAAAACTGTTTTTT
CDR3: CASSLPTGSTLATNEKLFF

V: TRBV6-1
size: NA
D: NA
J: TRBJ1-5
DNA: TGTGCCAGCAGTGAAGTAGGGGGGGCGGGCAATCAGCCCCAGCATTTT
CDR3: CASSEVGGAGNQPQHF

V: TRBV19
size: NA
D: NA
J: TRBJ1-5
DNA: TGTGCCAGTAACCAACAGGTGAGGAATCAGCCCCAGCATTTT
CDR3: CASNQQVRNQPQHF

V: TRBV6-2/TRBV6-3
size: NA
D: NA
J: TRBJ1-6
DNA: TGTGCCAGCAGTAACCGACCGGGGGCCGAGTCACCCCTCCACTTT
CDR3: CASSNRPGAESPLHF

V: TRBV15
size: NA
D: NA
J: TRBJ1-5
DNA: TGTGCCACCAGCAGATCCGACAGGAGCAATCAGCCCCAGCATTTT
CDR3: CATSRSDRSNQPQHF

V: TRBV5-6
size: few
D: NA
J: TRBJ2-1
DNA: TGTGCCAGCAGCTTGGCCGCGGGCAGGTCCTACAATGAGCAGTTCTTC
CDR3: CASSLAAGRSYNEQFF

V: TRBV18
size: NA
D: NA
J: TRBJ1-1
DNA: TGTGCCAGCTCACCAATGGACACGGGTACTGAAGCTTTCTTT
CDR3: CASSPMDTGTEAFF

V: TRBV23-1
size: NA
D: NA
J: TRBJ2-3
DNA: TGCGCCAGCAGGCAAGATACGCAGTATTTT
CDR3: CASRQDTQYF

V: TRBV21-1
size: NA
D: NA
J: TRBJ1-3
DNA: TGTGCCAGCAGCAAAGGTGACGTACCCTCTTATGGAAACACCATATATTTT
CDR3: CASSKGDVPSYGNTIYF

V: TRBV7-9
size: NA
D: TRBD1
J: TRBJ1-2
DNA: TGTGCCAGCAACCCGACAGGGAACTATGGCTACACCTTC
CDR3: CASNPTGNYGYTF

V: TRBV7-2
size: NA
D: NA
J: TRBJ1-4
DNA: TGTGCCAGCAGCTTAGGTGGGGGTGTGGAGGAAAAACTGTTTTTT
CDR3: CASSLGGGVEEKLFF

V: TRBV7-9
size: NA
D: TRBD1
J: TRBJ1-1
DNA: TGTGCCAGCAGCTTAGGGCAGGGGGTAAATGAAGCTTTCTTT
CDR3: CASSLGQGVNEAFF

V: TRBV7-2
size: NA
D: NA
J: TRBJ1-2
DNA: TGTGCCAGCAGCGCCGGACAGAGCTATGGCTACACCTTC
CDR3: CASSAGQSYGYTF

V: TRBV6-1
size: NA
D: TRBD1
J: TRBJ1-2
DNA: TGTGCCAGCAGTGAATCTCGGAGAGGGGGCTTAACTGGCTACACCTTC
CDR3: CASSESRRGGLTGYTF